This TCR beta chain was recovered during a study of blood T cell repertoires in COVID-19. Libraries were prepared by immunoSEQ multiplex PCR; TCRdb keeps only in-frame clonotypes and omits some of them. The table records roughly 270,000 clones, 65% to 90% of them present only once. Germline values: CDR1 GTSNPN, CDR2 SVGIG (reference sequence). V trimming: 5 bases; J trimming: 8 bases; junction bases outside the gene matches: 6. There are 12 residues in the CDR3. This sequence was found in a man aged 50 to 60 with active or convalescent COVID-19. The sequencing input was peripheral blood. The V call is TRBV30, the J call TRBJ1-2, with TRBD1 matching 9 bases. The DNA for the CDR3 is TGTGCCTGGGGACAGGGGCCCACCGGCTACACCTTC. It encodes CAWGQGPTGYTF.